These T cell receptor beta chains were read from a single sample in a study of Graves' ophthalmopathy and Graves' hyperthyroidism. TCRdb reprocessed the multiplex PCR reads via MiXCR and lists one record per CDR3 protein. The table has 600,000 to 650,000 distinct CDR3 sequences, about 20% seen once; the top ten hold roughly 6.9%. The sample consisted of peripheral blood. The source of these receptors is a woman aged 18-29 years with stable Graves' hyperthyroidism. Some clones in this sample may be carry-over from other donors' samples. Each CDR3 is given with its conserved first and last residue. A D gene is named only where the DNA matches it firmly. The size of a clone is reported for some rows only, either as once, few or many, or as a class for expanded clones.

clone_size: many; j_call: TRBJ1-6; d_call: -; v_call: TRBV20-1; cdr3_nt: TGCAGTGCTAGTGTTACAGGGACGGATAATTCACCCCTCCACTTT; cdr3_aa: CSASVTGTDNSPLHF
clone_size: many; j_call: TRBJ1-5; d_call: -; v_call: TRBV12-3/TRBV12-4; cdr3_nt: TGTGCCAGCAGCCCCCTTGGGTCAAAGGCTCAGCCCCAGCATTTT; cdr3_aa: CASSPLGSKAQPQHF
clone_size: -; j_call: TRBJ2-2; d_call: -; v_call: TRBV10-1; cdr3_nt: TGCGCCAGCAGTGAGGGGGCAGCCACCGGGGAGCTGTTTTTT; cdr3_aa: CASSEGAATGELFF
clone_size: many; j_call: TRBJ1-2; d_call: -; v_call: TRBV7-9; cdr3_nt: TGTGCCAGCAGCTTACTGCAGAACCCTAACTATGGCTACACCTTC; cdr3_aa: CASSLLQNPNYGYTF
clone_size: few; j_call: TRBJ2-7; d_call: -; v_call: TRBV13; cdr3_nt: TGTGCCAGCAGCCTACGGGTTGGGCGGCTCCGCAACTACGAGCAGTACTTC; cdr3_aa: CASSLRVGRLRNYEQYF
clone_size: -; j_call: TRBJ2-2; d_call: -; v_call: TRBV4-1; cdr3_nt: TGCGCCAGCAGCCAAGGACAGGCGGGCACCGGGGAGCTGTTTTTT; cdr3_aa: CASSQGQAGTGELFF
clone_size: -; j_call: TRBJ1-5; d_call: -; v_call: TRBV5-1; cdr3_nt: TGCGTCAGCAGCGGGGGGCATGGAAATCAGCCCCAGCATTTT; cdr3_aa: CVSSGGHGNQPQHF
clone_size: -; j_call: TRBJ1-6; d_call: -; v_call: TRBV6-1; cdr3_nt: TGTGCCAGCAGGAGGGGACGTCGGCTTAGCTCCTATAATTCACCCCTCCACTTT; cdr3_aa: CASRRGRRLSSYNSPLHF
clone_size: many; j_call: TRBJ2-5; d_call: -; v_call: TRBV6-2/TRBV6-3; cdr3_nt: TGTGCCAGCAGTTACTCGGCAGATAAGGGCGAAGAGACCCAGTACTTC; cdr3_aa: CASSYSADKGEETQYF
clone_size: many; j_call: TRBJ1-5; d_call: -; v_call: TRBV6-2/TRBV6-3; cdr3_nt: TGTGCCAGCAGTTGGGGGGGCGGTCAGCCCCAGCATTTT; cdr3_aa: CASSWGGGQPQHF
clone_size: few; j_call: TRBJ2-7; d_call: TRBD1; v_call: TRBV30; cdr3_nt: TGTGCCTGGAGACCTTTCCGGGACAGGGTTTCTCAACGAATGAACTACGAGCAGTACTTC; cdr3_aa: CAWRPFRDRVSQRMNYEQYF
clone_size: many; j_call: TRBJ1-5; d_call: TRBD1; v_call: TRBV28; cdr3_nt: TGTGCCAGCAGGTCCCAGGGGGCACCCAATCAGCCCCAGCATTTT; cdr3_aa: CASRSQGAPNQPQHF
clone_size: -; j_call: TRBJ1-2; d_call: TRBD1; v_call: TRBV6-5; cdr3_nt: TGTGCCAGCAGTTACGGGGTAGACAGGGCCTATGGCTACACCTTC; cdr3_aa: CASSYGVDRAYGYTF
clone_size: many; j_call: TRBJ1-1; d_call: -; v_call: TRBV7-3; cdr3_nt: TGTGCCAGCAGCTTAAGGCCTGATAGTACTGAAGCTTTCTTT; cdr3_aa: CASSLRPDSTEAFF
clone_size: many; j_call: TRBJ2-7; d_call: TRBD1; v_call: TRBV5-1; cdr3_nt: TGCGCCAGCAGCTCCGGACGAATATGGGACAGGATGACCTACGAGCAGTACTTC; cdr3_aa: CASSSGRIWDRMTYEQYF
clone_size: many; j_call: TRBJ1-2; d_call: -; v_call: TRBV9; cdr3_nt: TGTGCCAGCAGCGTCGCCCCAACAGGAAACTATGGCTACACCTTC; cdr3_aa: CASSVAPTGNYGYTF
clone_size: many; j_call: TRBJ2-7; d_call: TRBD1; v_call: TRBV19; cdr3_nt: TGTGCCAGTAAGGGACAGGGGAGCCCAGCGAGGGAGCAGTACTTC; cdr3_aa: CASKGQGSPAREQYF
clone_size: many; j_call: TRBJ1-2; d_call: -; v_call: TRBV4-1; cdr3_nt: TGCGCCAGCAGCCAAAGCCTCGGGGTCCGAAGGGGCTACACCTTC; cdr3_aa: CASSQSLGVRRGYTF